This entry lists 21 T cell receptor beta chains sequenced from one sample in a study of T and B cells in COVID-19 patients. TRB rearrangements were amplified by multiplex PCR with BIOMED2 TRB-A/B primers. TCRdb recomputed calls from the multiplex PCR reads with MiXCR, one row per CDR3 protein. The sample has 8,000 to 9,500 distinct CDR3 sequences, about two fifths seen once. Blood genomic DNA input for TRB amplification was 250-500 ng. The source material was blood. These receptors were collected from a human donor with active COVID-19.

This clonotype was found many times. This chain links TRBV10-3 with TRBJ2-1, with D perhaps TRBD1 (6 bases). The V end lost 6 bases, the J end lost 5 bases, and 11 bases lay between the germline ends. Germline CDR1 ENHRY, CDR2 SYGVKD. CDR3 length equals 13 residues. This CDR3 reads CAISRDNNNEQFF. Written as DNA, the CDR3 is TGTGCCATCAGCCGGGACAACAACAATGAGCAGTTCTTC.

This clonotype was found many times. The gene calls are TRBV19 and TRBJ1-5; weak D call: TRBD1 (6 bases). The length of the CDR3 is 15 residues. The germline CDR1 and CDR2 sequences are LNHDA and SQIVND (reference sequence). V was clipped by 6 bases and J by 0 bases, with 12 bases between them. CDR3 in DNA: TGTGCCAGTAGCGGACAGTCTTATAGCAATCAGCCCCAGCATTTT. Translating it yields CASSGQSYSNQPQHF.

J is TRBJ2-6 and V is TRBV5-5; no definite D call. The CDR3 runs 15 residues. Per germline, CDR1 SGHKS and CDR2 YYEKEE (reference sequence). Trimming stripped 0 bases from V and 3 bases from J, with 7 bases between. CDR3 region: CASSLVGRGANVLTF. The CDR3 DNA sequence: TGTGCCAGCAGCTTGGTAGGCCGTGGGGCCAACGTCCTGACTTTC.

The V call is TRBV27, the J call TRBJ2-3; D remains unclear. CDR1 is MNHEY and CDR2 is SMNVEV in the germline V gene (reference sequence). V gave up 2 bases and J gave up 1 base, with 4 bases separating them. This CDR3 comprises 13 residues. The CDR3 sequence: CASSLRGTDTQYF. In nucleotides, the CDR3 is TGTGCCAGCAGTTTAAGGGGCACAGATACGCAGTATTTT.

This clonotype is labeled medium-sized (0.01 to 0.1%). CDR3 protein: CASSPRGYTTGELFF. The CDR3 DNA follows: TGTGCCAGCTCACCCAGGGGATACACGACCGGGGAGCTGTTTTTT. The chain recombines TRBV18 with TRBJ2-2, with D possibly matching TRBD1 (6 bases). The V gene's germline CDR1 is KGHSH and CDR2 LQKENI. Trimming removed 3 bases at V and 5 bases at J, with 13 bases between. The CDR3 loop spans 15 amino acids.

Only one count was recorded for this clonotype. The V and J genes are TRBV12-3 or TRBV12-4 and TRBJ2-3, with D uncertain. The germline V and J ends were trimmed by 6 bases and 6 bases, with 7 bases remaining between them. The length of the CDR3 is 11 residues. CDR3 region: CASSLSDTQYF. The CDR3 nucleotides read TGTGCCAGCAGCCTTTCCGATACGCAGTATTTT.

This clonotype is medium-sized (0.01 to 0.1%) by share. The chain employs TRBV24-1 and TRBJ2-2, with D unclear. Trimming took 5 bases from V and 6 from J, leaving 6 bases between them. Germline values: CDR1 KGHDR, CDR2 SFDVKD. This CDR3 spans 12 amino acids. The CDR3 nucleotides read TGTGCCACCAGTGCCGGATCCGGGGAGCTGTTTTTT. It specifies CATSAGSGELFF.

The chain links TRBV7-6 to TRBJ1-2; 7 bases are a match to TRBD1. The length of the CDR3 is 12 residues. In germline, CDR1 is SGHVS, CDR2 FNYEAQ. Trimming cost V 3 bases and J 10 bases; bases outside gene matches: 5. The CDR3 DNA follows: TGTGCCAGCAGCTTGGGCACAGGGGACTACACCTTC. Translation: CASSLGTGDYTF. The full variable domain, its missing parts supplied by reference TRBV7-6 and TRBJ1-2, is GAGVSQSPRYKVTKRGQDVALRCDPISGHVSLYWYRQALGQGPEFLTYFNYEAQQDKSGLPNDRFSAERPEGSISTLTIQRTEQRDSAMYRCASSLGTGDYTFGSGTRLTVV.

This chain links TRBV6-5 with TRBJ1-2; D gene ambiguous. Germline CDR1 MNHEY, CDR2 SVGAGI. The V and J ends lost 7 bases and 3 bases respectively, with 18 bases between them. The CDR3 contains 15 residues. The CDR3 DNA follows: TGTGCCAGCACCCGGTCGCTGATCGGCTACTATGGCTACACCTTC. Residues: CASTRSLIGYYGYTF.

This chain uses TRBV30 with TRBJ2-7, with 7 bases matching TRBD2. This CDR3 region has 11 residues. V trimming: 5 bases; J trimming: 2 bases; junction bases outside the gene matches: 0. Germline-derived CDR1 and CDR2 are GTSNPN and SVGIG (reference sequence). CDR3: CAWGGAYEQYF. Written as DNA, the CDR3 is TGTGCCTGGGGGGGGGCCTACGAGCAGTACTTC. Looking up the rest from reference TRBV30 and TRBJ2-7 gives the full variable domain: SQTIHQWPATLVQPVGSPLSLECTVEGTSNPNLYWYRQAAGRGLQLLFYSVGIGQISSEVPQNLSASRPQDRQFILSSKKLLLSDSGFYLCAWGGAYEQYFGPGTRLTVT.

This chain links TRBV19 with TRBJ2-7; a possible D gene is TRBD2 (6 bases). The CDR3 is 21 residues long. Deletions cut 5 bases from V and 4 bases from J, with 36 bases between. CDR1 and CDR2 from the germline V gene are LNHDA and SQIVND (reference sequence). CDR3 DNA: TGTGCCAGTAGTCCTATCTTAGTGCTAGCGACAACTCGGGTCGGAACTTACGAGCAGTACTTC. This codes for CASSPILVLATTRVGTYEQYF.

This clonotype has just a few counts. V is TRBV5-5 and J is TRBJ1-1; D not resolved. Germline V gene sequence: CDR1 SGHKS, CDR2 YYEKEE (reference sequence). The CDR3 length is 14 residues. Deletions cut 6 bases from V and 0 bases from J, with 12 bases between. CDR3 amino acids: CASTSVLMNTEAFF. The CDR3 DNA follows: TGTGCCAGCACCTCCGTATTAATGAACACTGAAGCTTTCTTT.

V usage is TRBV6-5 and J usage is TRBJ1-3; D may be TRBD1 (6 bases). Trimming left V 5 bases short and J 4 bases short, with 18 bases between. CDR1 and CDR2 from the germline V gene are MNHEY and SVGAGI. CDR3 length: 16 residues. The CDR3 region has the DNA TGTGCCAGCAGTGTCGTCCTCGGGGGGCTGGGAAACACCATATATTTT. Its protein product is CASSVVLGGLGNTIYF.

The DNA for the CDR3 is TGTGCCAGCAGCGCCCTCGCGGTGACTGAAGCTTTCTTT. The encoded protein is CASSALAVTEAFF. The J gene is TRBJ1-1, the V gene TRBV7-6; D remains unclear. The CDR3 consists of 13 residues. Germline V gene data show CDR1 as SGHVS and CDR2 as FNYEAQ. The V end lost 5 bases, the J end lost 5 bases, and 12 bases lay between the germline ends.

This clonotype has a handful of counts. The chain couples TRBV27 to TRBJ2-7, with D possibly being TRBD1 or TRBD2 (5 bases each). With 4 bases removed from V and 1 base from J, the gap between germline ends came to 11 bases. The CDR3 is made up of 14 amino acids. Germline V CDR1 and CDR2: MNHEY, SMNVEV (reference sequence). Here the CDR3 DNA reads TGTGCCAGCAGTTCCCGGGACCCTTCCTACGAGCAGTACTTC. Its protein is CASSSRDPSYEQYF.

The J gene is TRBJ1-4, the V gene TRBV19; D remains unclear. Trimming pared 9 bases from V and 0 bases from J, leaving 17 bases between. The CDR3 spans 16 residues. The germline CDR1 and CDR2 sequences are LNHDA and SQIVND (reference sequence). The CDR3 spells CASSRGVPPTNEKLFF. The CDR3, as DNA: TGTGCCAGCTCCCGGGGTGTCCCTCCAACTAATGAAAAACTGTTTTTT.

This clonotype was detected a few times. The chain carries TRBV5-1 and TRBJ2-2; D call uncertain. The germline V gene has CDR1 SGHRS and CDR2 YFSETQ. Trimming pared 2 bases from V and 0 bases from J, leaving 8 bases between. The CDR3 contains 15 residues. The CDR3 DNA reads TGCGCCAGCAGCTTCTCAGATTCGAACACCGGGGAGCTGTTTTTT. Amino acids: CASSFSDSNTGELFF.

The chain joins TRBV27 to TRBJ2-1, with TRBD2 identical over 9 bases. Germline values: CDR1 MNHEY, CDR2 SMNVEV (reference sequence). Trimming cost V 2 bases and J 4 bases; bases outside gene matches: 12. The CDR3 consists of 18 residues. As DNA, the CDR3 is TGTGCCAGCAGTTTACAAAGGCCGGGACTAGCAGCTTACAATGAGCAGTTCTTC. Its translation: CASSLQRPGLAAYNEQFF.

For this clonotype: This clone may be a read error of a much larger clone one base away. The chain joins TRBV29-1 to TRBJ2-1; D gene uncertain. Germline CDR1 and CDR2: SQVTM and ANQGSEA. The length of the CDR3 is 13 residues. The germline V and J ends were trimmed by 4 bases and 0 bases, with 7 bases remaining between them. The CDR3 here is CSVVGVSYNEQFF. The CDR3 nucleotides are TGCAGCGTTGTGGGCGTCTCCTACAATGAGCAGTTCTTC.

This clonotype has a handful of counts. The CDR3 sequence is CASSSGPRVNEQFF. For the CDR3, the DNA is TGTGCCAGCAGTTCGGGCCCCCGGGTCAATGAGCAGTTCTTC. The chain recombines TRBV12-3 or TRBV12-4 with TRBJ2-1; no firm D call. Trimming cost V 4 bases and J 6 bases, with 13 bases left between them. This CDR3 is 14 amino acids long.

J is TRBJ1-1 and V is TRBV7-6; 8 bases are shared with TRBD1. This CDR3 spans 14 amino acids. V lost 1 base and J lost 4; bases outside the gene matches: 2. Germline V gene sequence: CDR1 SGHVS, CDR2 FNYEAQ. The CDR3 nucleotides are TGTGCCAGCAGCTTAGGACAGGGGTTCACTGAAGCTTTCTTT. Its protein product is CASSLGQGFTEAFF.